The present TCR beta chain was sequenced within a study of monozygotic twins with inflammatory bowel disease. TCRdb reprocessed the 5' RACE reads, keeping one entry per CDR3 protein, no DNA. The table lists 350,000 to 400,000 distinct CDR3 sequences, with approximately 2.8% in the top ten. Germline V CDR1 and CDR2: SGHVS, FNYEAQ. The CDR3 is 12 residues long. The V call is TRBV7-6, the J call TRBJ2-5. This TCR was recovered from a human donor with ulcerative colitis or Crohn's disease, or a healthy co-twin of an affected twin (not recorded which). The sequenced material came from blood. Here the CDR3 reads CASSFYHETQYF. The whole variable domain, remainder taken from reference TRBV7-6 and TRBJ2-5, is GAGVSQSPRYKVTKRGQDVALRCDPISGHVSLYWYRQALGQGPEFLTYFNYEAQQDKSGLPNDRFSAERPEGSISTLTIQRTEQRDSAMYRCASSFYHETQYFGPGTRLLVL.